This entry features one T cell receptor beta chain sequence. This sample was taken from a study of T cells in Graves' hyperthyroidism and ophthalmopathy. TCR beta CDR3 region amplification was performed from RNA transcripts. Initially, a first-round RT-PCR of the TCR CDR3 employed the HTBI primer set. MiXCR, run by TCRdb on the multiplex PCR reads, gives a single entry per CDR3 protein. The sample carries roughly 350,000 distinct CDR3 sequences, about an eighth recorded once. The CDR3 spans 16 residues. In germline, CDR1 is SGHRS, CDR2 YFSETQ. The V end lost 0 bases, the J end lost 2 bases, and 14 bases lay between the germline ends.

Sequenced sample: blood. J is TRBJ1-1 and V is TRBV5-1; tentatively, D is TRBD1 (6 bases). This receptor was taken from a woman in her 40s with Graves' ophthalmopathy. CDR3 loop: CASSLGLQGTNTEAFF. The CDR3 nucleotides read TGCGCCAGCAGCTTGGGGCTCCAGGGGACCAACACTGAAGCTTTCTTT.